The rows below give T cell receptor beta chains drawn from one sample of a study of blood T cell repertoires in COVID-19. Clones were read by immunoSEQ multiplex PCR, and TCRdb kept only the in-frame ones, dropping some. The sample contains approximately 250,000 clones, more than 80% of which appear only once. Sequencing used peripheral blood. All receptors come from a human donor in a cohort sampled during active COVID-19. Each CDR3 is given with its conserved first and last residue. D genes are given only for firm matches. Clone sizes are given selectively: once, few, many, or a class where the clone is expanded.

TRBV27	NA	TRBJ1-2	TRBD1	CASSPGTDYGYTF	TGTGCCAGCAGCCCCGGGACAGACTATGGCTACACCTTC
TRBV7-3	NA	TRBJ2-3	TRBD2	CASSQGLAGGTDTQYF	TGTGCCAGCAGCCAGGGACTAGCGGGGGGCACAGATACGCAGTATTTT
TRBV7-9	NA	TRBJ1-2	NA	CASSSQDGYTF	TGTGCCAGCAGCTCACAAGATGGCTACACCTTC
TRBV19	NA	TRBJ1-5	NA	CASSTTGMSNQPQHF	TGTGCCAGTAGTACCACAGGGATGAGCAATCAGCCCCAGCATTTT
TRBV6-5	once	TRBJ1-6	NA	CASSRTGVGERPLHF	TGTGCCAGCAGTCGGACTGGAGTTGGAGAGAGACCCCTCCACTTT
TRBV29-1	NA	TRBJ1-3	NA	CSVESYSMITGNTIYF	TGCAGCGTTGAAAGTTATAGTATGATAACTGGAAACACCATATATTTT
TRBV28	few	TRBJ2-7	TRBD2	CASSFGLADTSSYEQYF	TGTGCCAGCAGTTTCGGTCTAGCGGACACGAGCTCCTACGAGCAGTACTTC
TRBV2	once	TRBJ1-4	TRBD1	CASSLGQGGPNEKLFF	TGTGCCAGCAGTCTCGGACAGGGGGGACCTAATGAAAAACTGTTTTTT
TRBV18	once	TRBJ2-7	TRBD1	CASSPLDRGYEQYF	TGTGCCAGCTCACCCCTCGACAGGGGGTACGAGCAGTACTTC
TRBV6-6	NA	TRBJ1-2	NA	CASIGNQGEGYTF	TGTGCCAGCATCGGAAACCAGGGTGAAGGCTACACCTTC
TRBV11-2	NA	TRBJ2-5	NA	CASSFERQETQYF	TGTGCCAGCAGCTTTGAGCGACAAGAGACCCAGTACTTC
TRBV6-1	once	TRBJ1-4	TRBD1	CASSDRGLNEKLFF	TGTGCCAGCAGTGACAGGGGGCTAAATGAAAAACTGTTTTTT
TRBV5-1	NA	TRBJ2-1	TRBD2	CASSFRAGDVQFF	TGCGCCAGCAGCTTTCGTGCGGGAGACGTGCAGTTCTTC
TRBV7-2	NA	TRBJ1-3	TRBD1	CASSSRQGHSGNTIYF	TGTGCCAGCAGCTCGAGACAGGGCCACTCTGGAAACACCATATATTTT
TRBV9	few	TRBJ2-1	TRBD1	CASSVGQGSYNEQFF	TGTGCCAGCAGCGTAGGACAGGGCTCCTACAATGAGCAGTTCTTC
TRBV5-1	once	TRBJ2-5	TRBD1	CASSLNRGLGETQYF	TGCGCCAGCAGCTTGAACAGGGGGCTGGGAGAGACCCAGTACTTC
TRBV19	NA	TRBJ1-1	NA	CASSPGPAGASEAFF	TGTGCCAGTAGTCCAGGACCCGCAGGGGCCTCTGAAGCTTTCTTT
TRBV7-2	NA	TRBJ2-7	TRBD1	CASGSRQGTNEQYF	TGTGCCAGCGGTTCTAGACAGGGGACGAACGAGCAGTACTTC
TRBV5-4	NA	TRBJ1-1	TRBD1	CASILTGGTEAFF	TGTGCCAGCATACTAACAGGGGGCACTGAAGCTTTCTTT
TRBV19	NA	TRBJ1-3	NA	CASSILQGRNTIYF	TGTGCCAGTAGTATTCTCCAGGGAAGAAACACCATATATTTT
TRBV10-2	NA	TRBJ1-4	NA	CASSDGGATNEKLFF	TGCGCCAGCAGTGATGGAGGGGCAACTAATGAAAAACTGTTTTTT
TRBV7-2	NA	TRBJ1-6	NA	CASSLDWSSYNSPLHF	TGTGCCAGCAGCTTAGACTGGAGCTCCTATAATTCACCCCTCCACTTT
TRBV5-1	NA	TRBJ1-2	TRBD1	CASSPGGNVYGYTF	TGCGCCAGCAGCCCAGGGGGCAACGTCTATGGCTACACCTTC
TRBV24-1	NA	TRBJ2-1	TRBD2	CATSDPFSGSRFF	TGTGCCACCAGTGACCCTTTTAGCGGGAGCAGGTTCTTC
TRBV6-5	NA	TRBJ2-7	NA	CASSYQSSGPPYEQYF	TGTGCCAGCAGTTACCAGTCTTCAGGGCCACCCTACGAGCAGTACTTC
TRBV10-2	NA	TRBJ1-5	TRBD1	CASSEVSGGTDQPQHF	TGCGCCAGCAGTGAGGTCTCAGGGGGTACGGATCAGCCCCAGCATTTT
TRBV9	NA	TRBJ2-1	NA	CASSVGGLLPAEQFF	TGTGCCAGCAGCGTAGGGGGACTCCTCCCGGCGGAGCAGTTCTTC
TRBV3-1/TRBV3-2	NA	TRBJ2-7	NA	CASSQVATSYEQYF	TGTGCCAGCAGCCAAGTGGCCACCTCCTACGAGCAGTACTTC
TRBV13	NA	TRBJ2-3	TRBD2	CASSPRTSGETDTQYF	TGTGCCAGCAGCCCTCGGACTAGCGGAGAGACAGATACGCAGTATTTT
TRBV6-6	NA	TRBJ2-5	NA	CASGGGETQYF	TGTGCCAGTGGCGGAGGTGAGACCCAGTACTTC
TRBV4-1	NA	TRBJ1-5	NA	CASSQVEVPRNRQPQHF	TGCGCCAGCAGCCAAGTTGAGGTCCCCCGAAACAGGCAGCCCCAGCATTTT
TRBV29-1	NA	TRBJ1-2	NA	CSVEATGNYGYTF	TGCAGCGTTGAGGCAACAGGGAACTATGGCTACACCTTC
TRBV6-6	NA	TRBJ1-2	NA	CASSTRGVNYGYTF	TGTGCCAGCAGTACCCGGGGAGTTAACTATGGCTACACCTTC
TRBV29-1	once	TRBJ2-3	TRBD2	CSVVWLAGYADTQYF	TGCAGCGTTGTATGGCTAGCGGGATATGCAGATACGCAGTATTTT
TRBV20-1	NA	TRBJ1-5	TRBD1	CSASYLGQGIQPQHF	TGCAGTGCTAGTTACCTGGGACAGGGGATTCAGCCCCAGCATTTT
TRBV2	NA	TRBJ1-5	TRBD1	CASMPRTGDQPQHF	TGTGCCAGCATGCCCAGGACAGGGGATCAGCCCCAGCATTTT
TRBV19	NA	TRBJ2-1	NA	CAAGGRDEQFF	TGTGCAGCAGGGGGGCGGGATGAGCAGTTCTTC
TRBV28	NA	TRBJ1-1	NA	CASSPSGVTGEGEAFF	TGTGCCAGCAGTCCAAGTGGCGTTACGGGGGAAGGTGAAGCTTTCTTT
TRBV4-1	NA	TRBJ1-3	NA	CASSQVDGEPGNTIYF	TGCGCCAGCAGCCAAGTGGACGGGGAGCCTGGGAACACCATATATTTT
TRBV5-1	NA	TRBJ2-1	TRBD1	CASSGGQGSRNEQFF	TGCGCCAGCAGCGGGGGACAGGGGTCCCGCAATGAGCAGTTCTTC
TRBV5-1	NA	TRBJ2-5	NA	CASSLWSRQIQETQYF	TGCGCCAGCAGCTTGTGGTCTCGACAGATTCAAGAGACCCAGTACTTC
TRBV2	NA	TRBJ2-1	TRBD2	CASGLTSEYNEQFF	TGTGCCAGCGGTTTGACTAGCGAGTACAATGAGCAGTTCTTC
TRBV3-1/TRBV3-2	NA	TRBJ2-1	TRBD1	CASSLPGTGGNEQFF	TGTGCCAGCAGCCTTCCCGGGACAGGGGGAAATGAGCAGTTCTTC
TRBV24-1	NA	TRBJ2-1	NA	CATSDPSGDIAYRWFF	TGTGCCACCAGTGATCCCTCTGGGGATATAGCGTATCGGTGGTTCTTC
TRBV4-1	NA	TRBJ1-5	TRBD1	CASSQALPTGDSNQPQHF	TGCGCCAGCAGCCAAGCCTTACCGACAGGGGACAGCAATCAGCCCCAGCATTTT
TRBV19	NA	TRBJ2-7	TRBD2	CASSMPSGSTHEQYF	TGTGCCAGTAGTATGCCGAGCGGGAGTACCCACGAGCAGTACTTC
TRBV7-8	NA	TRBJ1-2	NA	CASSPDPARGGYTF	TGTGCCAGCAGCCCCGATCCCGCACGGGGTGGCTACACCTTC
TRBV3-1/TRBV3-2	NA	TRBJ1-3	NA	CASSQGPRWGNTIYF	TGTGCCAGCAGCCAAGGTCCCAGGTGGGGAAACACCATATATTTT
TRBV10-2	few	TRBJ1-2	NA	CATHGSSYGYTF	TGCGCCACCCATGGGTCTAGCTATGGCTACACCTTC
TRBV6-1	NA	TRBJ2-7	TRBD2	CASSEEVRVGGRARDEQYF	TGTGCCAGCAGTGAAGAGGTTAGGGTCGGCGGGAGGGCCAGGGACGAGCAGTACTTC
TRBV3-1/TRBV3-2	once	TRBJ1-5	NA	CASSQDREQPQHF	TGTGCCAGCAGCCAAGATCGGGAACAGCCCCAGCATTTT
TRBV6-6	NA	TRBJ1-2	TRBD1	CASRLHGTGQYGYTF	TGTGCCAGCAGACTCCATGGGACAGGGCAGTATGGCTACACCTTC
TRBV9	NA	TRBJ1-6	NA	CASSVGSGNSPLHF	TGTGCCAGCAGCGTAGGGAGTGGAAATTCACCCCTCCACTTT
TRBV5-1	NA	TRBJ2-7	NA	CASSLDPGYYEQYF	TGCGCCAGCAGCTTGGATCCGGGTTATTACGAGCAGTACTTC
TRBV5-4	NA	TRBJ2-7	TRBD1	CASRSGTAPYEQYF	TGTGCCAGCAGATCCGGGACAGCTCCCTACGAGCAGTACTTC
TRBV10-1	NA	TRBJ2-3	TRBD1	CASSESDRVPGDTQYF	TGCGCCAGCAGTGAGTCGGACAGGGTCCCCGGAGATACGCAGTATTTT
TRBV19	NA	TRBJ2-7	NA	CASSRDFSYEQYF	TGTGCCAGTAGTAGGGACTTTTCCTACGAGCAGTACTTC